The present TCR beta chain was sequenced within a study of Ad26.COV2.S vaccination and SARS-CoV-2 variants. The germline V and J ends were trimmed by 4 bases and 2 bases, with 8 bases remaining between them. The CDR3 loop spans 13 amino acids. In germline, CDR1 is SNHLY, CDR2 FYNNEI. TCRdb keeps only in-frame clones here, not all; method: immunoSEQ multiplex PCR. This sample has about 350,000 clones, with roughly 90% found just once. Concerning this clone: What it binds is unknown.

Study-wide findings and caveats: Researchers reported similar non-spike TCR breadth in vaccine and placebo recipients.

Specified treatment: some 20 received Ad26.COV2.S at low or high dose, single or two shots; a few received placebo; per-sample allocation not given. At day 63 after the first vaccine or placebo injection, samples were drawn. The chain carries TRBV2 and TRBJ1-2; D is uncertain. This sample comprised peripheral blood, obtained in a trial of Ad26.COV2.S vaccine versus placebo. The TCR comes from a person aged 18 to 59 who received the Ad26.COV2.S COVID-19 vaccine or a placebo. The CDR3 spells CASSVKENYGYTF. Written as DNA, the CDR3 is TGTGCCAGCAGTGTGAAAGAGAACTATGGCTACACCTTC. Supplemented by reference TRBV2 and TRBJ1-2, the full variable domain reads EPEVTQTPSHQVTQMGQEVILRCVPISNHLYFYWYRQILGQKVEFLVSFYNNEISEKSEIFDDQFSVERPDGSNFTLKIRSTKLEDSAMYFCASSVKENYGYTFGSGTRLTVV.